One and the same sample provided the 30 T cell receptor beta chains below, sequenced in a study of sequential checkpoint blockade in melanoma. The treatment was: randomized to nivolumab then ipilimumab (arm A) or the reverse (arm B). Measured with immunoSEQ multiplex PCR; TCRdb has only the in-frame clones, and not every one. The sample yields a few thousand clones, 20% to 25% seen once. Source: tumor tissue (inferred from file names), taken from a patient given nivolumab and ipilimumab in sequence. Receptors originate from a human donor with melanoma.

This clone occurred a few times. The rearrangement uses TRBV27 and TRBJ2-7; 10 bases are shared with TRBD2. J lost 3 bases, V lost 5 bases, and 10 bases had no gene match. The CDR3 contains 16 residues. Germline lookup yields CDR1 MNHEY and CDR2 SMNVEV (reference sequence). The CDR3 nucleotides read TGTGCCAGCAGTCTCCTCGCTAGCGGGAGTGTCTACGAGCAGTACTTC. The encoded protein is CASSLLASGSVYEQYF.

By its share, this clone is medium-sized (0.01 to 0.1%). V gene TRBV11-3 combines with J gene TRBJ1-5, with D tentatively TRBD1 (5 bases). From germline, CDR1 is SGHNT and CDR2 YENEEA. With 1 base removed from V and 1 base from J, the gap between germline ends came to 8 bases. The CDR3 totals 15 residues. The CDR3 DNA sequence: TGTGCCAGCAGCTTAGTAGCAGGGAGCAATCAGCCCCAGCATTTT. Translation gives CASSLVAGSNQPQHF.

This clone has a handful of counts. This chain joins TRBV6-8 and TRBJ1-5; D possibly corresponds to TRBD1 (6 bases). This CDR3 comprises 13 residues. Germline V gene sequence: CDR1 MNHGY, CDR2 SAAAGT. V lost 3 bases to trimming and J lost 7 bases, with 10 bases between them. CDR3 protein: CASSYYRVQPQHF. The CDR3 DNA is TGTGCCAGCAGTTATTACAGGGTCCAGCCCCAGCATTTT.

This clone appeared a few times. This chain uses TRBV9 with TRBJ2-5; D is possibly TRBD1 (7 bases). Per the germline V gene, CDR1 is SGDLS and CDR2 is YYNGEE. The CDR3 has 15 amino acids. V lost 4 bases and J lost 1, with 14 bases in between. Here the CDR3 DNA reads TGTGCCAGCAGCCCCAGGGGGGACTCCCAAGAGACCCAGTACTTC. Its protein is CASSPRGDSQETQYF.

By proportion, this clone is medium-sized. The chain recombines TRBV11-3 with TRBJ2-1; tentative D call: TRBD1 (5 bases). There are 15 residues in the CDR3. The V gene lost 4 bases and the J gene lost 4 bases, with 14 bases spanning the gap. Germline V CDR1 and CDR2: SGHNT, YENEEA. The CDR3 DNA reads TGTGCCAGCAGCTCTCAGGGTCCCCTTTACAATGAGCAGTTCTTC. Encoded protein: CASSSQGPLYNEQFF.

The chain joins TRBV29-1 to TRBJ2-1; 8 positions match TRBD1. V was pared by 3 bases and J by 10 bases, with 14 bases of the junction left unmatched. The germline V gene encodes CDR1 SQVTM and CDR2 ANQGSEA. This CDR3 is built from 15 residues. CDR3 sequence (DNA): TGCAGCGTTGATTCGCGGCAGGGGGCGCGAGGGGAGCAGTTCTTC. Translation: CSVDSRQGARGEQFF.

This clone was seen a few times. V and J are TRBV11-3 and TRBJ2-7, with D tentatively TRBD2 (5 bases). Germline-derived CDR1 and CDR2 are SGHNT and YENEEA. Trimming took 5 bases from V and 2 from J, leaving 13 bases between them. The CDR3 covers 14 residues. This CDR3 is CASSEGLAAYEQYF. The CDR3 nucleotides are TGTGCCAGCAGCGAAGGCCTAGCAGCCTACGAGCAGTACTTC.

V gene TRBV28 combines with J gene TRBJ1-2; 8 positions agree with TRBD1. The CDR3 has 14 amino acids. Germline CDR1 and CDR2: MDHEN and SYDVKM. J gave up 3 bases and V 8 bases, and 8 bases lay outside the gene matches. The CDR3 DNA reads TGTGCCAGCCACGGACAGGGCAGCTACTATGGCTACACCTTC. Protein: CASHGQGSYYGYTF.

This clone is judged medium-sized. The chain combines TRBV6-8 with TRBJ2-2; TRBD2 agrees at 7 bases. The CDR3 has 15 amino acids. In germline, CDR1 is MNHGY, CDR2 SAAAGT. V shed 6 bases, J shed 5 bases, and the junction held 9 bases outside the gene matches. CDR3 loop: CASSDAGEETGELFF. The CDR3 DNA is TGTGCCAGCAGCGACGCGGGGGAAGAAACCGGGGAGCTGTTTTTT.

In its sample, this clone ranks as large. The chain uses TRBV6-8 and TRBJ1-1; weak D call: TRBD1 (5 bases). V was pared by 4 bases and J by 0 bases, with 12 bases between. The germline V gene has CDR1 MNHGY and CDR2 SAAAGT. This CDR3 region has 15 residues. CDR3 bases: TGTGCCAGCAGTTTATCCAGGGTTATGAACACTGAAGCTTTCTTT. Its protein product is CASSLSRVMNTEAFF.

This clone occurred a few times. J is TRBJ2-5 and V is TRBV11-3; 9 positions match TRBD2. The CDR3 consists of 15 residues. V shed 5 bases, J shed 5 bases, and the junction held 9 bases outside the gene matches. Germline V gene data show CDR1 as SGHNT and CDR2 as YENEEA. The CDR3 bases are TGTGCCAGCAGCCCCGGCGGGACTAGCTTCGAGACCCAGTACTTC. Translating gives CASSPGGTSFETQYF.

This chain links TRBV14 with TRBJ2-1, with 10 nucleotides matching TRBD2. V shed 1 base, J shed 7 bases, and the junction held 13 bases outside the gene matches. Germline CDR1 is SGHDN and CDR2 is FVKESK. The CDR3 contains 18 residues. The chain's CDR3 is CASSQAPPASGSRNEQFF. CDR3 sequence (DNA): TGTGCCAGCAGCCAAGCTCCCCCGGCTAGCGGGAGTCGGAATGAGCAGTTCTTC. The variable domain in full, completed from reference TRBV14 and TRBJ2-1, reads EAGVTQFPSHSVIEKGQTVTLRCDPISGHDNLYWYRRVMGKEIKFLLHFVKESKQDESGMPNNRFLAERTGGTYSTLKVQPAELEDSGVYFCASSQAPPASGSRNEQFFGPGTRLTVL.

This clone was observed many times. The chain has TRBV7-2 and TRBJ2-3; either TRBD1 or TRBD2 may fit D (6 bases each). CDR1 and CDR2 from the germline V gene are SGHTA and FQGNSA. The length of the CDR3 is 13 residues. Trimming pared 7 bases from V and 8 bases from J, leaving 16 bases between. The CDR3 DNA follows: TGTGCCAGCACTTCTCCCGAGGGGGGTACGCAGTATTTT. It translates to CASTSPEGGTQYF.

The chain carries TRBV11-3 and TRBJ2-3; possibly TRBD2 for D (5 bases). V lost 3 bases, J lost 5 bases, and 15 bases lay in between. This CDR3 has 15 amino acids. Germline assignment: CDR1 SGHNT and CDR2 YENEEA. The CDR3 coding sequence is TGTGCCAGCAGCTTGATGAGGGTCTCATTAGATACGCAGTATTTT. Encoded protein: CASSLMRVSLDTQYF.

The rearrangement joins TRBV15 to TRBJ2-7; 8 nucleotides match TRBD1. The CDR3 has 16 amino acids. V shed 0 bases and J 1 base; nucleotides not matched to a gene: 5. The germline V gene encodes CDR1 LNHNV and CDR2 YYDKDF (reference sequence). The CDR3 protein is CATSRDRRQGSYEQYV. The DNA of the CDR3 is TGTGCCACCAGCAGAGATAGGCGACAGGGGTCCTACGAGCAGTACGTC.

The chain's CDR3 is CASSPDRGDTQYF. The DNA of the CDR3 is TGTGCCAGCTCACCCGACAGGGGGGATACGCAGTATTTT. The V gene is TRBV18, the J gene TRBJ2-3; TRBD1 matches at 9 bases. Germline V gives CDR1 KGHSH, CDR2 LQKENI. CDR3 size: 13 residues. V trimming: 3 bases; J trimming: 6 bases; junction bases outside the gene matches: 1. The variable domain in full, with the rest retrieved from reference TRBV18 and TRBJ2-3, is NAGVMQNPRHLVRRRGQEARLRCSPMKGHSHVYWYRQLPEEGLKFMVYLQKENIIDESGMPKERFSAEFPKEGPSILRIQQVVRGDSAAYFCASSPDRGDTQYFGPGTRLTVL.

The rearrangement links TRBV30 to TRBJ1-3, with a tentative D call TRBD1 (6 bases). Trimming pared 3 bases from V and 1 base from J, leaving 10 bases between. The V gene's germline CDR1 is GTSNPN and CDR2 SVGIG (reference sequence). The CDR3 sequence is 14 residues long. The CDR3 DNA follows: TGTGCCTGGAGCCTCAGGGGATCTGGAAACACCATATATTTT. Its protein is CAWSLRGSGNTIYF.

This clone showed up many times. V is TRBV11-3 and J is TRBJ2-7, with TRBD2 identical over 9 bases. CDR1 is SGHNT, CDR2 YENEEA, per germline. With 3 bases clipped from V and 0 bases from J, the junction kept 9 bases outside the gene matches. The CDR3 length is 17 residues. The CDR3 DNA is TGTGCCAGCAGCTTGGGGGGACTAGCAATAAGCTCCTACGAGCAGTACTTC. Protein sequence: CASSLGGLAISSYEQYF.

CDR3 DNA sequence: TGCAGCGTGCAATTCAGGGTCAGGACTGAAGCTTTCTTT. It encodes CSVQFRVRTEAFF. The chain uses TRBV29-1 and TRBJ1-1; tentative D call: TRBD1 (5 bases). The CDR3 runs 13 residues. With 6 bases removed from V and 5 bases from J, the gap between germline ends came to 16 bases. Germline V lookup: CDR1 SQVTM, CDR2 ANQGSEA.

This clone has more than one count but fewer than ten. This chain links TRBV11-3 with TRBJ2-1, with 8 positions matching TRBD2. The length of the CDR3 is 15 residues. Per germline, CDR1 SGHNT and CDR2 YENEEA. V lost 4 bases and J lost 4; bases outside the gene matches: 6. This CDR3 is CASSSSGSIYNEQFF. The CDR3 DNA reads as TGTGCCAGCAGCTCCAGCGGGAGTATTTACAATGAGCAGTTCTTC.

The rearrangement joins TRBV5-1 to TRBJ2-7; D possibly matches TRBD1 or TRBD2 (5 bases each). The ends were cut back, 0 bases at V and 0 bases at J, with 13 bases in the middle. The germline V gene has CDR1 SGHRS and CDR2 YFSETQ. The CDR3 runs to 16 residues. Here the CDR3 DNA reads TGCGCCAGCAGCTTGGATTTGGGGACCCACTCCTACGAGCAGTACTTC. Encoded protein: CASSLDLGTHSYEQYF.

The gene calls are TRBV29-1 and TRBJ2-7, with a possible D match to TRBD2 (6 bases). This CDR3 comprises 13 residues. The germline V gene encodes CDR1 SQVTM and CDR2 ANQGSEA. V lost 7 bases to trimming and J lost 5 bases, with 18 bases between them. The CDR3 region has the DNA TGCAGCGCTCAAGGGACTCTTTCCCACGAGCAGTACTTC. The encoded protein is CSAQGTLSHEQYF.

In this sample, this clone turned up a few times. The rearrangement links TRBV30 to TRBJ1-1; D ambiguous. CDR3 length: 13 amino acids. Germline-derived CDR1 and CDR2 are GTSNPN and SVGIG (reference sequence). V was pared by 2 bases and J by 0 bases, with 7 bases between. The CDR3 nucleotides read TGTGCCTGGAGTCCCCGCATGAACACTGAAGCTTTCTTT. It is translated as CAWSPRMNTEAFF.

This clone has ten or more counts. This chain uses TRBV11-3 with TRBJ2-7, with 9 bases that match TRBD2. Germline CDR1 and CDR2: SGHNT and YENEEA. The CDR3 length is 14 residues. After removal of 3 bases from V and 4 bases from J, the junction contained 4 bases not matched to a gene. In DNA, the CDR3 is TGTGCCAGCAGCTTGGGACTAGCACGTTACGAGCAGTACTTC. Translating it yields CASSLGLARYEQYF.

The V and J genes are TRBV5-1 and TRBJ2-5, with 11 bases that match TRBD2. V lost 2 bases and J lost 4; bases outside the gene matches: 4. This CDR3 contains 15 residues. Germline CDR1 is SGHRS and CDR2 is YFSETQ. The CDR3, as DNA: TGCGCCAGCAGCTTTAGCGGGGGGGTCGCAGAGACCCAGTACTTC. Translated: CASSFSGGVAETQYF. Drawing the rest from reference TRBV5-1 and TRBJ2-5, the complete variable domain is KAGVTQTPRYLIKTRGQQVTLSCSPISGHRSVSWYQQTPGQGLQFLFEYFSETQRNKGNFPGRFSGRQFSNSRSEMNVSTLELGDSALYLCASSFSGGVAETQYFGPGTRLLVL.

This clone was seen repeatedly, ten times or more. The chain recombines TRBV11-3 with TRBJ2-7; 8 positions match TRBD2. This CDR3 has 14 amino acids. After removal of 6 bases from V and 2 bases from J, the junction contained 6 bases not matched to a gene. The germline CDR1 and CDR2 sequences are SGHNT and YENEEA. The CDR3 region has the DNA TGTGCCAGCAGAGCTAGCGGGTTACCCTACGAGCAGTACTTC. Translated, it gives CASRASGLPYEQYF.

This clone is deemed medium-sized. The V and J genes are TRBV11-3 and TRBJ2-1, with D tentatively TRBD1 or TRBD2 (5 bases each). Deletions cut 5 bases from V and 6 bases from J, with 17 bases between. Germline V gene sequence: CDR1 SGHNT, CDR2 YENEEA. The CDR3 has 15 amino acids. CDR3 coding DNA: TGTGCCAGCAGCCAGAGGGGCCTTCTTGCCAATGAGCAGTTCTTC. Its translation: CASSQRGLLANEQFF.

This clone was observed many times. The chain carries TRBV11-3 and TRBJ2-3; 15 bases are shared with TRBD2. CDR1 and CDR2 from the germline V gene are SGHNT and YENEEA. The ends lost 5 bases at V and 3 bases at J; junction bases unmatched: 6. This CDR3 is 17 amino acids long. The CDR3: CASSDGLAGGRTDTQYF. The CDR3 nucleotides read TGTGCCAGCAGCGATGGACTAGCGGGAGGGCGTACAGATACGCAGTATTTT.

This clone is medium-sized (0.01 to 0.1%) within its sample. The chain combines TRBV6-8 with TRBJ2-5; 7 positions match TRBD2. The germline CDR1 and CDR2 sequences are MNHGY and SAAAGT. This CDR3 contains 13 residues. The V gene end was trimmed by 6 bases and the J gene end by 7 bases; junction bases not matched to a gene: 8. CDR3 region: CASSRGLGGTQYF. Written as DNA, the CDR3 is TGTGCCAGCAGCCGCGGACTAGGTGGGACCCAGTACTTC.

This clone is judged large (0.1 to 1%). The genes are TRBV18 and TRBJ1-4; D is perhaps TRBD1 (5 bases). This CDR3 region has 17 residues. The ends were cut back, 0 bases at V and 2 bases at J, with 13 bases in the middle. The germline V gene has CDR1 KGHSH and CDR2 LQKENI. CDR3 coding DNA: TGTGCCAGCTCACCACCGGGAGGGGCTGTGACTAATGAAAAACTGTTTTTT. Amino acid sequence: CASSPPGGAVTNEKLFF.